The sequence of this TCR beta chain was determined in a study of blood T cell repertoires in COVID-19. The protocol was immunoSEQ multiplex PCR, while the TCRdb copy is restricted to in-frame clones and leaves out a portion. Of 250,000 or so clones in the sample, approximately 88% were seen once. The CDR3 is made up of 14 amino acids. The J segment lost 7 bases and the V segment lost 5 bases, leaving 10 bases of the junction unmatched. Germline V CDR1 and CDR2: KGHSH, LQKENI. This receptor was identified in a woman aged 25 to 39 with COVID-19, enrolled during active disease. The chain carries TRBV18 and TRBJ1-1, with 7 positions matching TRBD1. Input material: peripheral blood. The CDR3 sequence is CASSTETGNDEAFF. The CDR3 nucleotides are TGTGCCAGCTCAACTGAGACAGGGAACGATGAAGCTTTCTTT.